Listed below are T cell receptor beta chains from one sample, sequenced in a study of cytomegalovirus exposure and HLA in healthy donors. Data came from immunoSEQ multiplex PCR; TCRdb stores just in-frame clones and leaves some out. This table holds about 160,000 clones, approximately 84% found once. The sequencing input was PBMCs. These receptors all stem from a man in his late teens or twenties in good health and CMV-seropositive. Both conserved end residues are part of each CDR3. The order of the fields is V gene, CDR3 length, clone size, J gene, D gene, CDR3 DNA, CDR3 protein. D genes are given only for firm matches. Clone size is stated in some rows and not others, as once, few, many or a class when expanded.

TRBV9	15	NA	TRBJ1-4	NA	TGTGCCAGCAGTGAAACAGGGTCCCCTAATGAAAAACTGTTTTTT	CASSETGSPNEKLFF
TRBV4-1	13	NA	TRBJ2-1	NA	TGCGCCAGCAGCCACACCTGGAGAGATGAGCAGTTCTTC	CASSHTWRDEQFF
TRBV9	14	NA	TRBJ1-2	NA	TGTGCCAGCAGCGTAGATCCGGGTTCTGATGGCTACACCTTC	CASSVDPGSDGYTF
TRBV11-3	12	NA	TRBJ2-7	NA	TGTGCCAGCAGCTTAGCGGGGTACGAGCAGTACTTC	CASSLAGYEQYF
TRBV6-5	15	NA	TRBJ1-6	TRBD1	TGTGCCAGCAGTGCGATAGGGACAGGGAATTCACCCCTCCACTTT	CASSAIGTGNSPLHF
TRBV6-6	14	NA	TRBJ1-1	NA	TGTGCCAGCAGTCCCCCCGGGGGGAACACTGAAGCTTTCTTT	CASSPPGGNTEAFF
TRBV11-2	16	few	TRBJ2-1	TRBD1	TGTGCCAGCAGCAAATACTACAGGGGATCTCTCAATGAGCAGTTCTTC	CASSKYYRGSLNEQFF
TRBV7-7	13	once	TRBJ2-2	NA	TGTGCTAGCAGCCCGACTAACACCGGGGAGCTGTTTTTT	CASSPTNTGELFF
TRBV11-2	18	NA	TRBJ2-1	TRBD2	TGTGCCAGCAGCTTAAATCCGCCGGGACTAGCCACCTACAATGAGCAGTTCTTC	CASSLNPPGLATYNEQFF
TRBV20-1	11	NA	TRBJ1-3	NA	TGCAGTGCCGACAATCGAAACACCATATATTTT	CSADNRNTIYF
TRBV10-3	14	NA	TRBJ1-1	NA	TGTGCCATCAGTGACTCAGCGGAGCGCACTGAAGCTTTCTTT	CAISDSAERTEAFF
TRBV6-6	14	NA	TRBJ1-1	NA	TGTGCCAGCACCTCAAGCGACGGGAACACTGAAGCTTTCTTT	CASTSSDGNTEAFF
TRBV7-2	14	NA	TRBJ2-5	TRBD2	TGTGCCAGCAGCCCCCCGGGACTAGAAAAGACCCAGTACTTC	CASSPPGLEKTQYF
TRBV6-1	17	once	TRBJ1-3	NA	TGTGCCAGCAGTGGGACAGATTGGTTGTCTTCTGGAAACACCATATATTTT	CASSGTDWLSSGNTIYF
TRBV7-2	17	NA	TRBJ2-1	TRBD2	TGTGCCAGCAGCTCCACTAGCGGGGGGCCATCCTACAATGAGCAGTTCTTC	CASSSTSGGPSYNEQFF
TRBV18	14	NA	TRBJ1-5	TRBD1	TGTGCCAGCGCCCCTGGACAGGGCAATCAGCCCCAGCATTTT	CASAPGQGNQPQHF
TRBV5-4	15	NA	TRBJ2-3	TRBD1	TGTGCCAGCAGCTTGGAGGTGACAGGGATAGATACGCAGTATTTT	CASSLEVTGIDTQYF
TRBV18	15	NA	TRBJ1-5	TRBD1	TGTGCCAGCTCACCTTACGAGAACAGGGGACAGCCCCAGCATTTT	CASSPYENRGQPQHF
TRBV14	15	NA	TRBJ2-5	TRBD1	TGTGCCAGCAGCCCATTCGGGACAGATGAAGAGACCCAGTACTTC	CASSPFGTDEETQYF
TRBV12-5	15	NA	TRBJ1-5	NA	TGTGCTAGTGGTTTGGTACGCCCAGTCAATCAGCCCCAGCATTTT	CASGLVRPVNQPQHF
TRBV4-2	13	NA	TRBJ2-1	NA	TGTGCCAGCAGCGTGGGGGCGGGGGAAGAGCAGTTCTTC	CASSVGAGEEQFF
TRBV4-3	14	NA	TRBJ1-6	NA	TGCGCCAGCAGCCAAGGCAGGACAAATTCACCCCTCCACTTT	CASSQGRTNSPLHF
TRBV7-2	14	few	TRBJ1-4	NA	TGTGCCAGCGGGCAGGGCCCAACTAATGAAAAACTGTTTTTT	CASGQGPTNEKLFF
TRBV4-3	15	NA	TRBJ1-2	NA	TGCGCCAGCAGCCAAGTTAGCCGGGGTAACTATGGCTACACCTTC	CASSQVSRGNYGYTF
TRBV4-1	15	NA	TRBJ2-3	NA	TGCGCCAGCAGCCAAGCTAGGGGAAGCCCAGATACGCAGTATTTT	CASSQARGSPDTQYF
TRBV2	12	NA	TRBJ1-1	NA	TGTGCCAGCAGTGAGAGAGGTACTGAAGCTTTCTTT	CASSERGTEAFF
TRBV4-2	19	NA	TRBJ2-2	NA	TGTGCCAGCAGCCAAGATCAGTTCGGGGGAAGTCGAGGTACCGGGGAGCTGTTTTTT	CASSQDQFGGSRGTGELFF
TRBV7-2	13	NA	TRBJ2-4	NA	TGTGCCAGCAGCTTAGGGGACATTAACATTCAGTACTTC	CASSLGDINIQYF
TRBV18	15	NA	TRBJ2-5	TRBD2	TGTGCCAGCTCACCGCGGGGGACTCCGGAAGAGACCCAGTACTTC	CASSPRGTPEETQYF
TRBV5-6	16	NA	TRBJ2-5	TRBD2	TGTGCCAGCAGCCCGGGACTAGCGGGGGGCGCTGAGACCCAGTACTTC	CASSPGLAGGAETQYF
TRBV7-9	13	NA	TRBJ1-4	NA	TGTGCCAGCAGCCTCACGGGGGGTGAAAAACTGTTTTTT	CASSLTGGEKLFF
TRBV6-5	15	NA	TRBJ1-1	TRBD1	TGTGCCAGCAGTTACTCCACAGGGGGGAGAACTGAAGCTTTCTTT	CASSYSTGGRTEAFF
TRBV28	14	once	TRBJ2-3	NA	TGTGCCAGCGGAAATGGAGGGGCCACAGATACGCAGTATTTT	CASGNGGATDTQYF
TRBV4-3	15	NA	TRBJ2-7	TRBD2	TGCGCCAGCAGCGCCGGGACTAGCGGGGGGCCCGAGCAGTACTTC	CASSAGTSGGPEQYF
TRBV5-1	16	NA	TRBJ2-3	NA	TGCGCCAGCAGCTTGGGTGTAGTAGTAGAGACAGATACGCAGTATTTT	CASSLGVVVETDTQYF
TRBV4-3	16	NA	TRBJ2-3	TRBD2	TGCGCCAGCAGCCCCTCTAGCGGGGGGTTCGCAGATACGCAGTATTTT	CASSPSSGGFADTQYF
TRBV4-2	14	NA	TRBJ2-5	TRBD1	TGTGCCAGCAGCTTAGGGGACAGTCAAGAGACCCAGTACTTC	CASSLGDSQETQYF
TRBV5-4	16	NA	TRBJ1-6	TRBD1	TGTGCCAGCAGCCCGGACAGGGGGCATGGCGTTTCACCCCTCCACTTT	CASSPDRGHGVSPLHF
TRBV29-1	13	few	TRBJ2-2	NA	TGCAGCGTTGAACAGGGGAACACCGGGGAGCTGTTTTTT	CSVEQGNTGELFF
TRBV28	17	NA	TRBJ2-2	NA	TGTGCCAGCAGTTTAATAGGGGTCGACACGAACACCGGGGAGCTGTTTTTT	CASSLIGVDTNTGELFF
TRBV5-1	15	NA	TRBJ1-2	TRBD1	TGCGCCAGCAGCTCCACCGGGACAGGGTCCTATGGCTACACCTTC	CASSSTGTGSYGYTF
TRBV6-6	14	NA	TRBJ2-7	NA	TGTGCCAGCAGTTACCTACAGGCATCCTACGAGCAGTACTTC	CASSYLQASYEQYF
TRBV18	14	NA	TRBJ1-1	NA	TGTGCCAGCTCACCTTTGACAGGGAACACTGAAGCTTTCTTT	CASSPLTGNTEAFF
TRBV10-3	13	NA	TRBJ2-1	TRBD1	TGTGCCATCAGTGAGGGGGACAGAAACGAGCAGTTCTTC	CAISEGDRNEQFF
TRBV15	15	once	TRBJ2-7	TRBD2	TGTGCCACCAGCAGAGAAACTAGCGGGCAGTACGAGCAGTACTTC	CATSRETSGQYEQYF
TRBV14	15	NA	TRBJ1-1	NA	TGTGCCAGCAGCACAAGCCCCAGGCCGAACACTGAAGCTTTCTTT	CASSTSPRPNTEAFF
TRBV5-6	16	NA	TRBJ2-2	TRBD1	TGTGCCAGCAGCTTCGCAGACAGGGAGAACACCGGGGAGCTGTTTTTT	CASSFADRENTGELFF
TRBV4-3	16	NA	TRBJ2-2	NA	TGCGCCAGCAGCCAAGAATCCAGTTTGAACACCGGGGAGCTGTTTTTT	CASSQESSLNTGELFF
TRBV30	15	NA	TRBJ2-3	TRBD2	TGTGCCTGGAGTTTCAGCGGGGCTGCCAGAGATACGCAGTATTTT	CAWSFSGAARDTQYF
TRBV6-5	15	NA	TRBJ2-7	TRBD1	TGTGCCAGCAGTTACGAGGGGACAGGCTCCTACGAGCAGTACTTC	CASSYEGTGSYEQYF
TRBV5-1	12	once	TRBJ1-6	NA	TGCGCCAGCAGCGATACAGGGAGTAACCTCCACTTT	CASSDTGSNLHF
TRBV7-2	13	once	TRBJ2-4	TRBD1	TGTGCCAGCCAAAGACAGGGAAAAAACATTCAGTACTTC	CASQRQGKNIQYF
TRBV14	11	NA	TRBJ2-3	NA	TGTGCCAGCAGCCGGGGCGATACGCAGTATTTT	CASSRGDTQYF
TRBV28	16	once	TRBJ2-5	TRBD2	TGTGCCAGCAGTTTGGGGACTAGCACTCTTCAGGAGACCCAGTACTTC	CASSLGTSTLQETQYF
TRBV5-4	16	NA	TRBJ2-1	TRBD1	TGTGCCAGCAGCCCGCTGACAGGGGTCATTGTCAATGAGCAGTTCTTC	CASSPLTGVIVNEQFF